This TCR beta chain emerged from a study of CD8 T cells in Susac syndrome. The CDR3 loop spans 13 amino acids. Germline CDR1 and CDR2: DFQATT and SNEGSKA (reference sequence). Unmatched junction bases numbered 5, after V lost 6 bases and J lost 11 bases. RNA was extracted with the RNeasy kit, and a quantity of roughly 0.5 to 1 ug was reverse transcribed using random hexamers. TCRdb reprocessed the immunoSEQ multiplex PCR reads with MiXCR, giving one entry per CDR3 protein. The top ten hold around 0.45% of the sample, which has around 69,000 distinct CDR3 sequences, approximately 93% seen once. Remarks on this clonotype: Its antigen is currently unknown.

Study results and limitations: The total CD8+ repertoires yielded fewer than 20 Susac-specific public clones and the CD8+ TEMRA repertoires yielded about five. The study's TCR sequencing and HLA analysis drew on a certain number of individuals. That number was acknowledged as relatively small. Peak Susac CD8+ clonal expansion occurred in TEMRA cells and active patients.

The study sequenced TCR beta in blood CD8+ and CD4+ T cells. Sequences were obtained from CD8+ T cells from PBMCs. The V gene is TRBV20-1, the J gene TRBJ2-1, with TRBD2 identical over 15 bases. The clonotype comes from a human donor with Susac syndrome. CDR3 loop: CSAGLAGGKKQFF. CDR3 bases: TGCAGTGCCGGACTAGCGGGAGGGAAAAAGCAGTTCTTC.